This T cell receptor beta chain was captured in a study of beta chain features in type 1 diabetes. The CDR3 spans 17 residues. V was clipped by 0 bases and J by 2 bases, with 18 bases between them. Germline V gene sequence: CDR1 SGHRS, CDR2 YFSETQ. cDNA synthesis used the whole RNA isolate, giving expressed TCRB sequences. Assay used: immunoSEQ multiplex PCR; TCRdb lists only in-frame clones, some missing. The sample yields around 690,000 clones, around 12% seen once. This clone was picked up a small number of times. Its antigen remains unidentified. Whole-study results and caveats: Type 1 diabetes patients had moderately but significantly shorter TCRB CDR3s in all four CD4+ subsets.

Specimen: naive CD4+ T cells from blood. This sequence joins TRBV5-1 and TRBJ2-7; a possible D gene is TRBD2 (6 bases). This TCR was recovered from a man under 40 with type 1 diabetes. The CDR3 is CASSLASTASGAYEQYF. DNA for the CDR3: TGCGCCAGCAGCTTGGCCTCGACAGCCTCGGGAGCCTACGAGCAGTACTTC.